This T cell receptor (beta chain) was recovered during a study of control samples from healthy donors and cancer patients. Here immunoSEQ multiplex PCR was the method, and the copy in TCRdb shows in-frame clones only, minus some. This table has 90,000 to 150,000 clones, more than 85% appearing once. Trimming shortened V by 5 bases and J by 7 bases, and 15 bases separated the two germline ends. The germline V gene has CDR1 MNHEY and CDR2 SMNVEV (reference sequence). This CDR3 contains 14 residues. Sequenced: blood. The J gene is TRBJ2-1, the V gene TRBV27; weak D call: TRBD2 (6 bases). The receptor was derived from a woman younger than 35 in good health. The CDR3 bases are TGTGCCAGCAGTCCCTTAATGGGGGGTAATGAGCAGTTCTTC. It is translated as CASSPLMGGNEQFF.